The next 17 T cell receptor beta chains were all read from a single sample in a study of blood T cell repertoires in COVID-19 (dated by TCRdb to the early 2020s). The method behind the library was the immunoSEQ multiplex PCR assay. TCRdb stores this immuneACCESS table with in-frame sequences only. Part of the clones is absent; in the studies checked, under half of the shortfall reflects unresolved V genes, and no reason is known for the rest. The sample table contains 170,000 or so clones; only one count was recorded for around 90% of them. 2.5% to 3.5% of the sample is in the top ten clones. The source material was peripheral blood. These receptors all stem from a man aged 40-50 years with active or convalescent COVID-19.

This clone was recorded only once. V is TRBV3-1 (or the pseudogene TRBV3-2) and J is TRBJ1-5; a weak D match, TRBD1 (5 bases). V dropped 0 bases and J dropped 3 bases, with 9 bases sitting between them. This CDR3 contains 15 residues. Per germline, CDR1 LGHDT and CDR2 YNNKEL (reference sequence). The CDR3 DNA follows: TGTGCCAGCAGCCAAGACGGGGGAGTCAATCAGCCCCAGCATTTT. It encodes CASSQDGGVNQPQHF.

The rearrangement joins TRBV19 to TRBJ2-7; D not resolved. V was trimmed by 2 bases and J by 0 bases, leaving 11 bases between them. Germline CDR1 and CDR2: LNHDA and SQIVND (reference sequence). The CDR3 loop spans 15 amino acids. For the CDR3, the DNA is TGTGCCAGTAGTATAAAGTCTGTTAGCTCCTACGAGCAGTACTTC. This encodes CASSIKSVSSYEQYF. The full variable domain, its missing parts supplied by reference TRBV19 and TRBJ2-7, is DGGITQSPKYLFRKEGQNVTLSCEQNLNHDAMYWYRQDPGQGLRLIYYSQIVNDFQKGDIAEGYSVSREKKESFPLTVTSAQKNPTAFYLCASSIKSVSSYEQYFGPGTRLTVT.

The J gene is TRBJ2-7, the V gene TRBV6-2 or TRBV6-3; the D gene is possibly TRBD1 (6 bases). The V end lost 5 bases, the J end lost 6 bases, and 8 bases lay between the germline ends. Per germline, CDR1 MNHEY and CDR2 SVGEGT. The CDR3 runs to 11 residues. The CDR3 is CASSHRVEQYF. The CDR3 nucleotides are TGTGCCAGCAGTCACAGGGTCGAGCAGTACTTC.

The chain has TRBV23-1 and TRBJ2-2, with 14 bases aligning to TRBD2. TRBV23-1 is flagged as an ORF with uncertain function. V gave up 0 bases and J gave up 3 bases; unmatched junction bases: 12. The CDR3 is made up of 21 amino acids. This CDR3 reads CASSQSRDSTSGGADTGELFF. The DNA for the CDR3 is TGCGCCAGCAGTCAATCCCGAGATTCGACTAGCGGGGGGGCCGACACCGGGGAGCTGTTTTTT.

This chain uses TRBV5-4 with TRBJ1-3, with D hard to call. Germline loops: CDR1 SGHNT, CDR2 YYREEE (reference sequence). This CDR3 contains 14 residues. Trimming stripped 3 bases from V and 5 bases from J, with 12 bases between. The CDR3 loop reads CASSSTTIRNTIYF. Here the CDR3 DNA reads TGTGCCAGCAGCTCTACTACGATCCGAAACACCATATATTTT.

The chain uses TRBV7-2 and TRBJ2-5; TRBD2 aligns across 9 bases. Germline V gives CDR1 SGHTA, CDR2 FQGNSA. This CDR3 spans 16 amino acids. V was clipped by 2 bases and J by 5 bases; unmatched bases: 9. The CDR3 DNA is TGTGCCAGCAGCTTAAACCCGGGACTAGCTGCTGAGACCCAGTACTTC. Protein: CASSLNPGLAAETQYF.

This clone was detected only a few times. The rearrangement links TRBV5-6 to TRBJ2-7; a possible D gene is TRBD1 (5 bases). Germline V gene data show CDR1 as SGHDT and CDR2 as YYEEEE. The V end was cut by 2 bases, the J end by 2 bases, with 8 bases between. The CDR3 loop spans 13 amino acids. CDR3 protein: CASSFDRTYEQYF. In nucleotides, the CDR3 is TGTGCCAGCAGCTTCGACAGAACCTACGAGCAGTACTTC. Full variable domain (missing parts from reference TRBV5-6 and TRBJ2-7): DAGVTQSPTHLIKTRGQQVTLRCSPKSGHDTVSWYQQALGQGPQFIFQYYEEEERQRGNFPDRFSGHQFPNYSSELNVNALLLGDSALYLCASSFDRTYEQYFGPGTRLTVT.

The CDR3, as DNA: TGTGCCTGGAAGGGGCAGGGGTCTCAGCCCCAGCATTTT. Protein sequence: CAWKGQGSQPQHF. The chain has TRBV30 and TRBJ1-5; maybe TRBD1 (6 bases). Germline V lookup: CDR1 GTSNPN, CDR2 SVGIG (reference sequence). The CDR3 covers 13 residues. V was pared by 4 bases and J by 6 bases, with 13 bases between.

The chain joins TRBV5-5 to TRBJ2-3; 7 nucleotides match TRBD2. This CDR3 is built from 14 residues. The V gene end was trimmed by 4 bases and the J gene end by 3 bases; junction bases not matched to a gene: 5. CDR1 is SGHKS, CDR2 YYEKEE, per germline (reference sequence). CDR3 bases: TGTGCCAGCAGCCCGCTGGGGGGGACAGATACGCAGTATTTT. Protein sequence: CASSPLGGTDTQYF.

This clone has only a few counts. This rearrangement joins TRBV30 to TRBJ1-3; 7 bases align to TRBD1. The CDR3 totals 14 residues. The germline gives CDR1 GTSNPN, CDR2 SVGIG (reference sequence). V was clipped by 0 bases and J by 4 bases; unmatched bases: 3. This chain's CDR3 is CAWSVRGLGNTIYF. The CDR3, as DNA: TGTGCCTGGAGTGTGAGGGGGCTGGGAAACACCATATATTTT.

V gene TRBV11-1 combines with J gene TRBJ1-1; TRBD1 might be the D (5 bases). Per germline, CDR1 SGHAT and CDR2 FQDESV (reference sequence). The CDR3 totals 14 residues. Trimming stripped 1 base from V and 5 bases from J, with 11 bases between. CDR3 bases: TGTGCCAGCAGCTTAGGTGAGGGGAGGACTGAAGCTTTCTTT. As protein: CASSLGEGRTEAFF.

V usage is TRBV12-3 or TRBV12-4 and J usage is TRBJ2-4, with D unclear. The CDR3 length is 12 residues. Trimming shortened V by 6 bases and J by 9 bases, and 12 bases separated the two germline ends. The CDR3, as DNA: TGTGCCAGCAGCCCTCTTGTCGGCATTCAGTACTTC. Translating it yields CASSPLVGIQYF.

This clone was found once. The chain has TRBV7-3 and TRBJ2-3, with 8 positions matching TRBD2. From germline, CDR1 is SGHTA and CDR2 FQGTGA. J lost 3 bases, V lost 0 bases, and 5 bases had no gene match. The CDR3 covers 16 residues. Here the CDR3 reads CASSLTSGGLTDTQYF. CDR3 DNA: TGTGCCAGCAGCTTAACGAGCGGGGGCCTTACAGATACGCAGTATTTT.

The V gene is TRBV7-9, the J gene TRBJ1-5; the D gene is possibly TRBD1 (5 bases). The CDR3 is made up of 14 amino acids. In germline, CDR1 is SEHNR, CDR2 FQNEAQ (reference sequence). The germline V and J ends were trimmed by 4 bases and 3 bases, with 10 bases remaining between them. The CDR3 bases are TGTGCCAGCAGCTCGTCGGGACTCAATCAGCCCCAGCATTTT. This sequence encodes CASSSSGLNQPQHF.

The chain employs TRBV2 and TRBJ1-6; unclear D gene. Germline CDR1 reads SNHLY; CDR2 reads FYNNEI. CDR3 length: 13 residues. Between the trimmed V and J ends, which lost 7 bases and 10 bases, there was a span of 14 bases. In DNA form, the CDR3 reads TGTGCCAGCACTGGAGACTTAAGATCACCCCTCCACTTT. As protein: CASTGDLRSPLHF.

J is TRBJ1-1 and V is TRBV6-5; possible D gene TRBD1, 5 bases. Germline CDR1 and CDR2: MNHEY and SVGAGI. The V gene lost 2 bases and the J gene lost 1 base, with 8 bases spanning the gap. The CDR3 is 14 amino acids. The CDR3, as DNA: TGTGCCAGCAGTTACGGGCAGGGGAACACTGAAGCTTTCTTT. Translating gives CASSYGQGNTEAFF.

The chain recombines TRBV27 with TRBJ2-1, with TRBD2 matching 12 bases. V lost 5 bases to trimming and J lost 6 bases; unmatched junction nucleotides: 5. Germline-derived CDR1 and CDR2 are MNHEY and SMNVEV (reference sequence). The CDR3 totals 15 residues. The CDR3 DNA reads TGTGCCAGCAGTCTAGCGGGGGGGCCAATCAATGAGCAGTTCTTC. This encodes CASSLAGGPINEQFF.